This T cell receptor beta chain was sequenced for a study of shared clonotypes between healthy human individuals. Study findings and constraints: Blood was the sole source, and tissue repertoires probably differ. Investigators expected sequencing depth to affect clonotype sharing among donors.

Note on this clone: The antigen is undetermined.

This CDR3 is built from 17 residues. After removal of 2 bases from V and 6 bases from J, the junction contained 14 bases not matched to a gene. The V gene's germline CDR1 is SGDLS and CDR2 YYNGEE. The deep-level immunoSEQ assay was used. Each PCR replicate run on unsorted PBMC took in 300 ng DNA, roughly 32,000 T cell genomes. TCRdb keeps only in-frame clones here, not all; method: immunoSEQ multiplex PCR. Of hundreds of thousands of clones listed, roughly 79% are singletons. This TCR was recovered from a woman between 40 and 50 years old in good health. Some clones in this sample may be carry-over from other donors' samples. This chain links TRBV9 with TRBJ1-2; 9 nucleotides line up with TRBD1. The sample taken for sequencing was PBMCs. The CDR3 here is CASSVRGQGQLGNGYTF. The CDR3 DNA sequence: TGTGCCAGCAGCGTTCGGGGACAGGGACAGTTAGGGAATGGCTACACCTTC. The variable domain in full, completed from reference TRBV9 and TRBJ1-2, reads DSGVTQTPKHLITATGQRVTLRCSPRSGDLSVYWYQQSLDQGLQFLIQYYNGEERAKGNILERFSAQQFPDLHSELNLSSLELGDSALYFCASSVRGQGQLGNGYTFGSGTRLTVV.